These 5 T cell receptor beta chains share one sample of origin, sequenced in a study of T cells after yellow fever vaccination. TCRdb re-called the 5' RACE reads with MiXCR, one entry per CDR3 protein. The sample has a few hundred thousand distinct CDR3 sequences; 3% to 4.5% are singletons. The material sequenced was PBMCs, taken on the day of the yellow fever booster vaccination. The receptors were gathered from a man younger than 35 who received the YFV17D yellow fever vaccine.

The CDR3 coding sequence is TGTGCCAGCAGCCCGGCGGACAGGGTGGATGAAAAACTGTTTTTT. It specifies CASSPADRVDEKLFF. The chain uses TRBV5-4 and TRBJ1-4; 8 bases are a match to TRBD1. The CDR3 has 15 amino acids. Looked up from germline, CDR1 is SGHNT and CDR2 is YYREEE (reference sequence). J lost 6 bases, V lost 4 bases, and 8 bases had no gene match.

This rearrangement joins TRBV19 to TRBJ1-1, with TRBD1 matching 8 bases. This CDR3 region has 13 residues. Germline loops: CDR1 LNHDA, CDR2 SQIVND (reference sequence). Unmatched junction bases numbered 4, after V lost 5 bases and J lost 5 bases. The CDR3 region has the DNA TGTGCCAGTAGTGACAGGGGACTTACTGAAGCTTTCTTT. As protein: CASSDRGLTEAFF.

This chain links TRBV5-1 with TRBJ1-1; TRBD1 aligns across 10 bases. The trim removed 4 bases at V and 0 bases at J, leaving 3 bases unmatched. This CDR3 has 15 amino acids. The germline gives CDR1 SGHRS, CDR2 YFSETQ. The CDR3 is CASSGQGVVNTEAFF. The CDR3 nucleotides read TGCGCCAGCAGCGGACAGGGGGTCGTGAACACTGAAGCTTTCTTT.

This clonotype was recorded at least ten times. The V call is TRBV5-4, the J call TRBJ2-5, with 8 bases matching TRBD2. Germline CDR1 is SGHNT and CDR2 is YYREEE (reference sequence). CDR3 length: 16 residues. V lost 0 bases, J lost 2 bases, and 6 bases stayed unmatched. As DNA, the CDR3 is TGTGCCAGCAGCTTGGAGGGCGGCGGGGGGCAAGAGACCCAGTACTTC. It specifies CASSLEGGGGQETQYF.

This clonotype was counted a few times. The gene calls are TRBV9 and TRBJ1-6, with D uncertain. The V end lost 0 bases, the J end lost 8 bases, and 9 bases lay between the germline ends. Germline assignment: CDR1 SGDLS and CDR2 YYNGEE. The CDR3 length is 14 residues. The CDR3 sequence: CASSVGAGDSPLHF. CDR3 in DNA: TGTGCCAGCAGCGTAGGGGCAGGTGATTCACCCCTCCACTTT.